The next 22 T cell receptor beta chains were all read from a single sample in a study of shared clonotypes between healthy human individuals. CD8 cells classed as naive were CD45RO-negative and positively selected for CCR7, excluding terminally differentiated effector memory CD45RA+ cells. Produced via immunoSEQ multiplex PCR; TCRdb's table is partial and in-frame only. This table has some 1,900,000 clones, about 95% appearing once. Sequencing used naive CD8+ T cells sorted from blood. These TCRs come from a man younger than 35 in good health.

The chain joins TRBV27 to TRBJ2-5; 9 nucleotides align to TRBD2. The V and J ends lost 4 bases and 1 base, in that order; junction bases with no gene match: 7. CDR1 is MNHEY and CDR2 is SMNVEV in the germline V gene (reference sequence). The CDR3 spans 16 residues. CDR3 sequence: CASSSIAGALQETQYF. Written as DNA, the CDR3 is TGTGCCAGCAGTTCCATAGCGGGGGCACTCCAAGAGACCCAGTACTTC.

The chain employs TRBV5-5 and TRBJ2-5; 7 bases agree with TRBD1. The J call is uncertain, as TRBJ2-7 better fits the DNA end. Germline CDR1 reads SGHKS; CDR2 reads YYEKEE (reference sequence). The CDR3 covers 13 residues. CDR3 in amino acids: CASSGDSSYEQYF. As DNA, the CDR3 is TGTGCCAGCAGTGGGGACAGCTCCTACGAGCAGTACTTC.

The chain uses TRBV14 and TRBJ1-2, with D possibly matching TRBD1 (6 bases). Germline CDR1 and CDR2: SGHDN and FVKESK. The CDR3 extends over 15 amino acids. Trimming pared 0 bases from V and 8 bases from J, leaving 16 bases between. As DNA, the CDR3 is TGTGCCAGCAGCCAAGATCTTGGGGGGCCGCGGGGCTACACCTTC. It encodes CASSQDLGGPRGYTF.

This clone was detected only a few times. This chain connects TRBV4-1 to TRBJ1-1; D is ambiguous. This CDR3 has 12 residues. CDR1 MGHRA and CDR2 YSYEKL come from the germline V gene. Trimming shortened V by 0 bases and J by 7 bases, and 6 bases separated the two germline ends. In nucleotides, the CDR3 is TGCGCCAGCAGCCAAGATCTATTTGAAGCTTTCTTT. Amino acids: CASSQDLFEAFF.

J is TRBJ2-7 and V is TRBV5-6; D unresolved. Germline V gives CDR1 SGHDT, CDR2 YYEEEE. CDR3 length: 14 residues. The V end lost 0 bases, the J end lost 4 bases, and 11 bases lay between the germline ends. The CDR3: CASSLDIRQYEQYF. The DNA for the CDR3 is TGTGCCAGCAGCTTGGACATACGCCAGTACGAGCAGTACTTC.

This chain uses TRBV5-6 with TRBJ1-2; no reliable D call. There are 14 residues in the CDR3. The germline V and J ends were trimmed by 5 bases and 8 bases, with 19 bases remaining between them. Germline CDR1 and CDR2: SGHDT and YYEEEE. CDR3 protein: CASSSWSSSHGYTF. The CDR3 nucleotides are TGTGCCAGCAGTTCTTGGTCTTCCTCCCACGGCTACACCTTC.

Note on this clone: Different DNA sequences within this sample yield the same CDR3. The chain links TRBV30 to TRBJ1-3; D may be TRBD1 (5 bases). V lost 0 bases, J lost 0 bases, and 6 bases lay in between. CDR1 is GTSNPN, CDR2 SVGIG, per germline (reference sequence). The CDR3 sequence is 14 residues long. The CDR3 nucleotides read TGTGCCTGGAGTGTAGGGGCCTCTGGAAACACCATATATTTT. It encodes CAWSVGASGNTIYF.

The chain joins TRBV9 to TRBJ2-3; unclear D gene. CDR3 length equals 17 residues. Trimming shortened V by 4 bases and J by 1 base, and 19 bases separated the two germline ends. In germline, CDR1 is SGDLS, CDR2 YYNGEE. The CDR3 bases are TGTGCCAGCAGCCGACGCGTCCTCGCGACGGGCACAGATACGCAGTATTTT. Translating it yields CASSRRVLATGTDTQYF. The full variable domain, rest sourced from reference TRBV9 and TRBJ2-3, is DSGVTQTPKHLITATGQRVTLRCSPRSGDLSVYWYQQSLDQGLQFLIQYYNGEERAKGNILERFSAQQFPDLHSELNLSSLELGDSALYFCASSRRVLATGTDTQYFGPGTRLTVL.

V gene TRBV5-4 combines with J gene TRBJ2-1, with D perhaps TRBD1 (5 bases). The CDR3 length is 12 residues. With 10 bases removed from V and 6 bases from J, the gap between germline ends came to 14 bases. Germline CDR1 is SGHNT and CDR2 is YYREEE (reference sequence). The CDR3 spells CALGAESNEQFF. The CDR3 DNA reads TGTGCCCTAGGGGCAGAATCCAATGAGCAGTTCTTC.

The chain joins TRBV7-9 to TRBJ1-2; 8 bases match TRBD1. CDR1 is SEHNR, CDR2 FQNEAQ, per germline (reference sequence). The CDR3 runs 16 residues. V was pared by 2 bases and J by 8 bases, with 13 bases of the junction left unmatched. This chain's CDR3 is CASSLNKDRALGGYTF. The CDR3 region has the DNA TGTGCCAGCAGCTTAAACAAGGACAGGGCCCTTGGGGGCTACACCTTC.

With regard to this clone: The identical CDR3 is also encoded by other nucleotide sequences in the sample. The CDR3 loop is CASSSSGASTDTQYF. CDR3 DNA: TGTGCCAGCAGCTCTTCCGGAGCTAGCACAGATACGCAGTATTTT. The rearrangement links TRBV7-9 to TRBJ2-3; D ambiguous. The CDR3 covers 15 residues. CDR1 is SEHNR and CDR2 is FQNEAQ in the germline V gene (reference sequence). V was trimmed by 4 bases and J by 0 bases, leaving 11 bases between them.

Worth noting for this clone: This sample also contains other DNA sequences that code for the same CDR3. The chain carries TRBV6-6 and TRBJ2-7, with 7 bases lining up with TRBD2. The length of the CDR3 is 14 residues. The germline V gene encodes CDR1 MNHNY and CDR2 SVGAGI (reference sequence). Trimming removed 0 bases from V and 3 bases from J; junction bases left unmatched: 2. The CDR3 is CASSYSGTIYEQYF. In DNA form, the CDR3 reads TGTGCCAGCAGTTACTCGGGGACTATCTACGAGCAGTACTTC.

This clone appeared a few times. This chain uses TRBV9 with TRBJ2-3; no clear D. Looked up from germline, CDR1 is SGDLS and CDR2 is YYNGEE. With 0 bases removed from V and 2 bases from J, the gap between germline ends came to 16 bases. The CDR3 has 17 residues. CDR3 DNA sequence: TGTGCCAGCAGCGTAGTAGCCGCGCCCACAGTCACAGATACGCAGTATTTT. Its translation: CASSVVAAPTVTDTQYF.

For this clone: Other DNA sequences in the same sample also yield this CDR3. V is TRBV11-3 and J is TRBJ2-3; no definite D call. Trimming shortened V by 5 bases and J by 0 bases, and 6 bases separated the two germline ends. CDR3 length: 13 residues. From germline, CDR1 is SGHNT and CDR2 YENEEA. CDR3 sequence (DNA): TGTGCCAGCAGCCGAGGAAGCACAGATACGCAGTATTTT. It encodes CASSRGSTDTQYF.

V is TRBV18 and J is TRBJ2-7, with a weak D call TRBD1 (5 bases). Trimming removed 6 bases at V and 3 bases at J, with 18 bases between. This CDR3 has 15 amino acids. Germline CDR1 is KGHSH and CDR2 is LQKENI. The CDR3 reads CASSSMGLENYEQYF. DNA for the CDR3: TGTGCCAGCTCCTCGATGGGGCTAGAAAACTACGAGCAGTACTTC. Combining the CDR3 with reference TRBV18 and TRBJ2-7 gives the whole variable domain NAGVMQNPRHLVRRRGQEARLRCSPMKGHSHVYWYRQLPEEGLKFMVYLQKENIIDESGMPKERFSAEFPKEGPSILRIQQVVRGDSAAYFCASSSMGLENYEQYFGPGTRLTVT.

The rearrangement uses TRBV4-1 and TRBJ2-7; D gene uncertain. V was clipped by 5 bases and J by 1 base, with 15 bases between them. Germline V gives CDR1 MGHRA, CDR2 YSYEKL. This CDR3 region has 15 residues. The CDR3 DNA reads TGCGCCAGCAGCGGTATAAGTGGCCTATCCTACGAGCAGTACTTC. Protein: CASSGISGLSYEQYF.

The chain employs TRBV7-9 and TRBJ2-3, with D uncertain. The CDR3 consists of 13 residues. The germline V and J ends were trimmed by 4 bases and 7 bases, with 12 bases remaining between them. Germline-derived CDR1 and CDR2 are SEHNR and FQNEAQ (reference sequence). The CDR3 region has the DNA TGTGCCAGCAGCTCCGCGGTTGTTAATACGCAGTATTTT. Translating gives CASSSAVVNTQYF.

The V call is TRBV28, the J call TRBJ2-7; tentative D call: TRBD1 (6 bases). Trimming took 4 bases from V and 6 from J, leaving 22 bases between them. CDR3 size: 16 residues. CDR1 is MDHEN, CDR2 SYDVKM, per germline. In DNA, the CDR3 is TGTGCCAGCAGTTCACTAGTCTACAGGGAGTATAGCGAGCAGTACTTC. It yields the protein CASSSLVYREYSEQYF.

This clone was seen just once. CDR3 in amino acids: CASSPPPGRPADEQYF. The CDR3 DNA reads as TGTGCCAGCAGTCCCCCGCCCGGGAGGCCCGCGGACGAGCAGTACTTC. V usage is TRBV27 and J usage is TRBJ2-7; 7 nucleotides line up with TRBD2. The CDR3 covers 16 residues. The V gene end was trimmed by 5 bases and the J gene end by 5 bases; junction bases not matched to a gene: 15. The germline V gene has CDR1 MNHEY and CDR2 SMNVEV (reference sequence).

This chain joins TRBV6-5 and TRBJ2-2; 7 nucleotides align to TRBD1. J was trimmed by 5 bases and V by 6 bases; bases with no gene match: 6. CDR3 length equals 14 residues. Germline-derived CDR1 and CDR2 are MNHEY and SVGAGI. The CDR3 sequence: CASSLTGETGELFF. DNA of the CDR3: TGTGCCAGCAGCCTTACAGGGGAGACCGGGGAGCTGTTTTTT.

The chain recombines TRBV10-1 with TRBJ2-1; 12 bases line up with TRBD2. The V gene end was trimmed by 2 bases and the J gene end by 10 bases; junction bases not matched to a gene: 6. CDR1 is WNHNN and CDR2 is SYGVQD in the germline V gene (reference sequence). The CDR3 spans 15 residues. The CDR3 sequence: CASSELAGGIGEQFF. DNA for the CDR3: TGCGCCAGCAGTGAGCTAGCGGGAGGGATCGGAGAGCAGTTCTTC.

V is TRBV28 and J is TRBJ2-7; possibly TRBD2 for D (7 bases). The germline V and J ends were trimmed by 8 bases and 2 bases, with 19 bases remaining between them. This CDR3 has 15 residues. Germline CDR1 MDHEN, CDR2 SYDVKM. For the CDR3, the DNA is TGTGCCAGCGTGTCGGATAGGGAGGGGGCCTACGAGCAGTACTTC. This translates into CASVSDREGAYEQYF.